The 32 T cell receptor beta chains below all came from one sample that was sequenced in a study of blood T cells in healthy people across ages. A second PCR, run for about 7 to 11 cycles, used a sample-barcoded 5' primer plus a J-beta primer mix. In TCRdb, the 5' RACE reads were re-called with MiXCR into one record per CDR3 protein. The top ten clones hold 15% to 17% of a sample with hundreds of thousands of distinct CDR3 sequences, about 28% of them seen once. The sequenced sample was blood. The source of these receptors is a woman of 80 years or more in good health.

In this sample, this clonotype turned up many times. J is TRBJ2-4 and V is TRBV7-9, with 11 bases fitting TRBD2. Germline V gives CDR1 SEHNR, CDR2 FQNEAQ (reference sequence). This CDR3 comprises 18 residues. V trimming: 6 bases; J trimming: 0 bases; junction bases outside the gene matches: 10. CDR3 DNA: TGTGCCAGCAGTTACCCGGGACTAGCGGAGCTAGCCAAAAACATTCAGTACTTC. As protein: CASSYPGLAELAKNIQYF.

This clonotype was picked up many times. The chain uses TRBV5-1 and TRBJ2-5; 12 bases agree with TRBD2. Germline CDR1 SGHRS, CDR2 YFSETQ. V lost 6 bases to trimming and J lost 4 bases; unmatched junction nucleotides: 10. The CDR3 runs to 16 residues. The CDR3 here is CASTTSGGRRGETQYF. Here the CDR3 DNA reads TGCGCCAGCACGACTAGCGGGGGAAGGCGGGGAGAGACCCAGTACTTC.

This clonotype was seen many times. The chain has TRBV6-2 or TRBV6-3 and TRBJ1-5, with D unclear. V was clipped by 2 bases and J by 2 bases, with 13 bases between them. CDR1 and CDR2 from the germline V gene are MNHEY and SVGEGT. This CDR3 region has 16 residues. The CDR3 region has the DNA TGTGCCAGCAGTTACAGAGGCGAAGGCCGCAATCAGCCCCAGCATTTT. It encodes CASSYRGEGRNQPQHF.

This clonotype has at least ten counts. The V call is TRBV20-1, the J call TRBJ1-1, with 7 nucleotides matching TRBD1. The V gene's germline CDR1 is DFQATT and CDR2 SNEGSKA (reference sequence). This CDR3 has 15 amino acids. The junction had 5 bases not matched to a gene; V was cut back by 0 bases and J by 1 base. CDR3 sequence: CSARDRRQGNTEAFF. CDR3 in DNA: TGCAGTGCTAGAGATCGGAGACAGGGGAACACTGAAGCTTTCTTT.

V is TRBV5-1 and J is TRBJ2-5; 13 bases align to TRBD2. J lost 4 bases, V lost 0 bases, and 6 bases had no gene match. The CDR3 consists of 17 residues. Germline-derived CDR1 and CDR2 are SGHRS and YFSETQ. The CDR3 loop reads CASSLGATSGRSETQYF. CDR3 nucleotides: TGCGCCAGCAGCTTGGGAGCGACTAGCGGGAGGTCAGAGACCCAGTACTTC. Using reference TRBV5-1 and TRBJ2-5 for the parts outside the CDR3, the full variable domain is KAGVTQTPRYLIKTRGQQVTLSCSPISGHRSVSWYQQTPGQGLQFLFEYFSETQRNKGNFPGRFSGRQFSNSRSEMNVSTLELGDSALYLCASSLGATSGRSETQYFGPGTRLLVL.

The gene calls are TRBV4-3 and TRBJ2-7; possibly TRBD2 for D (5 bases). The CDR3 has 14 amino acids. Germline V lookup: CDR1 LGHNA, CDR2 YSLEER. Trimming pared 0 bases from V and 4 bases from J, leaving 10 bases between. In nucleotides, the CDR3 is TGCGCCAGCAGCCAAGAAATCGGGGTTTACGAGCAGTACTTC. It is translated as CASSQEIGVYEQYF.

This clonotype was seen more than once but under ten times. The chain uses TRBV4-1 and TRBJ1-2, with 7 bases matching TRBD1. CDR3 length: 14 residues. Germline V gene sequence: CDR1 MGHRA, CDR2 YSYEKL. V was clipped by 0 bases and J by 5 bases; unmatched bases: 3. The CDR3 reads CASSQDGTEYGYTF. CDR3 nucleotide sequence: TGCGCCAGCAGCCAAGATGGGACAGAGTATGGCTACACCTTC.

This chain connects TRBV7-2 to TRBJ1-2; D gene uncertain. The CDR3 loop spans 14 amino acids. Germline assignment: CDR1 SGHTA and CDR2 FQGNSA. V dropped 4 bases and J dropped 3 bases, with 12 bases sitting between them. DNA for the CDR3: TGTGCCAGCAGCTCAAGGCGCCGATACTATGGCTACACCTTC. It translates to CASSSRRRYYGYTF.

This clonotype was recorded many times. The V and J genes are TRBV5-1 and TRBJ2-7; TRBD1 agrees at 10 bases. The CDR3 totals 15 residues. Unmatched junction bases numbered 7, after V lost 4 bases and J lost 3 bases. The germline V gene has CDR1 SGHRS and CDR2 YFSETQ. CDR3 sequence (DNA): TGCGCCAGCAGCCCTGGATGGACAGGGGGCTACGAGCAGTACTTC. Protein product: CASSPGWTGGYEQYF.

This clonotype was recorded many times. The V gene is TRBV6-2 or TRBV6-3, the J gene TRBJ1-1; D not certain. The CDR3 is 12 residues long. CDR1 MNHEY and CDR2 SVGEGT come from the germline V gene. The ends were cut back, 2 bases at V and 2 bases at J, with 3 bases in the middle. CDR3 DNA sequence: TGTGCCAGCAGTTACATTAACACTGAAGCTTTCTTT. It translates to CASSYINTEAFF.

A few counts support this clonotype. J is TRBJ1-2 and V is TRBV28, with D hard to call. CDR1 and CDR2 (germline): MDHEN, SYDVKM. Trimming left V 3 bases short and J 8 bases short, with 19 bases between. This CDR3 has 15 residues. CDR3 loop: CASSLPTEVMRGYTF. In DNA, the CDR3 is TGTGCCAGCAGTTTGCCTACGGAGGTTATGAGGGGCTACACCTTC.

The chain has TRBV4-2 and TRBJ2-7; a weak D match, TRBD1 (6 bases). Germline V lookup: CDR1 LGHNA, CDR2 YNFKEQ. The CDR3 is made up of 15 amino acids. Trimming took 3 bases from V and 5 from J, leaving 17 bases between them. CDR3 amino acids: CASSHDGTSYDEQYF. The CDR3 DNA reads TGTGCCAGCAGCCATGATGGGACAAGTTATGACGAGCAGTACTTC.

The table lists this clonotype with a few counts. The chain joins TRBV6-1 to TRBJ1-2; unclear D gene. The CDR3 contains 14 residues. The germline V gene has CDR1 MNHNS and CDR2 SASEGT. Trimming took off 0 bases at V and 2 bases at J, with 7 bases between the two ends. CDR3 sequence: CASSEAQENYGYTF. CDR3 in DNA: TGTGCCAGCAGTGAAGCCCAGGAAAACTATGGCTACACCTTC.

This clonotype has ten or more counts. The chain couples TRBV4-3 to TRBJ2-3, with 10 positions matching TRBD2. The trim removed 1 base at V and 4 bases at J, leaving 2 bases unmatched. CDR3 length equals 15 residues. Germline V gives CDR1 LGHNA, CDR2 YSLEER. CDR3 residues: CASSQGAGGPDTQYF. The CDR3 DNA follows: TGCGCCAGCAGCCAAGGAGCGGGGGGGCCAGATACGCAGTATTTT.

This clonotype was found many times. The V call is TRBV9, the J call TRBJ2-5, with 9 bases lining up with TRBD2. Germline CDR1 and CDR2: SGDLS and YYNGEE. This CDR3 region has 16 residues. The J segment lost 3 bases and the V segment lost 0 bases, leaving 6 bases of the junction unmatched. For the CDR3, the DNA is TGTGCCAGCAGCGTAGAAGAGCTAGCGGGGAAAGAGACCCAGTACTTC. Residues: CASSVEELAGKETQYF.

This clonotype was picked up a small number of times. This rearrangement joins TRBV10-3 to TRBJ1-1; TRBD1 might be the D (6 bases). Trimming shortened V by 10 bases and J by 1 base, and 13 bases separated the two germline ends. Germline-derived CDR1 and CDR2 are ENHRY and SYGVKD. The CDR3 is made up of 13 amino acids. In DNA form, the CDR3 reads TGTGCCACCAACGACAGGCCGAACACTGAAGCTTTCTTT. It specifies CATNDRPNTEAFF.

This clonotype has ten or more counts. The CDR3 spells CASSVGTILGEQFF. CDR3 coding DNA: TGTGCCAGCAGCGTCGGGACAATACTGGGTGAGCAGTTCTTC. The V and J genes are TRBV9 and TRBJ2-1, with D maybe TRBD1 (6 bases). Germline CDR1 reads SGDLS; CDR2 reads YYNGEE. V was trimmed by 2 bases and J by 9 bases, leaving 15 bases between them. This CDR3 is built from 14 residues.

This clonotype was counted a few times. This chain joins TRBV5-1 and TRBJ2-2, with D perhaps being TRBD1 or TRBD2 (5 bases each). There are 14 residues in the CDR3. The germline V gene has CDR1 SGHRS and CDR2 YFSETQ. V lost 5 bases and J 5 bases, leaving 13 bases between the germline ends. The chain's CDR3 is CASRQDTGTGELFF. CDR3 bases: TGCGCCAGCAGGCAGGACACGGGGACCGGGGAGCTGTTTTTT.

This clonotype was observed a few times. A clone one base away is much larger, so this may be a read error. This CDR3 reads CATCRDLGNYGYTF. The CDR3, as DNA: TGTGCCACCTGCAGAGATTTAGGAAACTATGGCTACACCTTC. The rearrangement links TRBV15 to TRBJ1-2, with no clear D. Germline V CDR1 and CDR2: LNHNV, YYDKDF (reference sequence). This CDR3 has 14 residues.

V usage is TRBV20-1 and J usage is TRBJ1-4; the match to TRBD1 covers 7 bases. Germline V gene lookup returns CDR1 DFQATT and CDR2 SNEGSKA (reference sequence). The CDR3 totals 14 residues. V lost 1 base and J lost 6; bases outside the gene matches: 5. In DNA, the CDR3 is TGCAGTGCTAGAGTGACAGGGTGGGATGAAAAACTGTTTTTT. Its protein is CSARVTGWDEKLFF.

The chain joins TRBV5-1 to TRBJ1-1, with 7 bases identical to TRBD1. Trimming took 1 base from V and 0 from J; bases not matched to a gene: 3. CDR1 is SGHRS, CDR2 YFSETQ, per germline. The CDR3 is made up of 15 amino acids. CDR3 in amino acids: CASSLLGGVNTEAFF. The CDR3 DNA follows: TGCGCCAGCAGCTTGTTAGGGGGCGTGAACACTGAAGCTTTCTTT.

J is TRBJ2-4 and V is TRBV12-3 or TRBV12-4; 7 positions agree with TRBD1. With 6 bases clipped from V and 1 base from J, the junction kept 9 bases outside the gene matches. The CDR3 is 16 residues long. The CDR3 loop reads CASSLGGGWAKNIQYF. For the CDR3, the DNA is TGTGCCAGCAGCCTAGGGGGCGGATGGGCCAAAAACATTCAGTACTTC.

Turning to this clonotype: Being one base from a much bigger clone, this may be a read error. The chain recombines TRBV28 with TRBJ1-2; D gene unclear. The CDR3 is made up of 11 amino acids. Germline V gene lookup returns CDR1 MDHEN and CDR2 SYDVKM. Here the CDR3 DNA reads TGTGCCAGTCACAGCCGCTATAGCTACACCTTC. It specifies CASHSRYSYTF.

This clonotype has a count of ten or more. This chain uses TRBV9 with TRBJ2-1; a possible D gene is TRBD2 (5 bases). Trimming took off 3 bases at V and 0 bases at J, with 10 bases between the two ends. Germline V gene data show CDR1 as SGDLS and CDR2 as YYNGEE. The CDR3 length is 15 residues. The CDR3 loop reads CASSADLSSYNEQFF. The CDR3 region has the DNA TGTGCCAGCAGCGCGGACTTAAGCTCCTACAATGAGCAGTTCTTC.

This clonotype was seen many times. The chain couples TRBV20-1 to TRBJ2-4; 12 bases align to TRBD2. The end of the DNA aligns better with TRBJ2-7, so the J call may be wrong. CDR1 is DFQATT and CDR2 is SNEGSKA in the germline V gene (reference sequence). This CDR3 is built from 13 residues. This CDR3 reads CSATLAGGGEQYF. The CDR3 DNA sequence: TGCAGTGCTACACTAGCGGGGGGCGGCGAGCAGTACTTC.

Of note for this clonotype: It may be a read error: a sequence one base away is much more abundant. The chain combines TRBV4-2 with TRBJ2-1; D is possibly TRBD1 or TRBD2 (5 bases each). This CDR3 is 14 amino acids long. Germline loops: CDR1 LGHNA, CDR2 YNFKEQ. CDR3 in amino acids: CASIQGDQSNEQFF. CDR3 bases: TGTGCCAGCATCCAAGGGGACCAGAGCAATGAGCAGTTCTTC.

This clonotype was recorded at least ten times. This chain joins TRBV6-5 and TRBJ1-5; D is ambiguous. The CDR3 is 15 amino acids. Trimming removed 5 bases at V and 0 bases at J, with 11 bases between. Per germline, CDR1 MNHEY and CDR2 SVGAGI. CDR3 residues: CASSPDGTSNQPQHF. The CDR3 DNA follows: TGTGCCAGCAGTCCGGACGGTACTAGCAATCAGCCCCAGCATTTT.

In this sample, this clonotype turned up once. A much larger clone differs from this one at a single base, so this may be a read error. The chain combines TRBV6-2 or TRBV6-3 with TRBJ2-5, with a tentative D call TRBD1 (5 bases). The CDR3 loop spans 14 amino acids. The germline V gene encodes CDR1 MNHEY and CDR2 SVGEGT. The CDR3 bases are TGTGCCAGCAGGTACTGGGGCGCCCGGGAGACCCAGTACTTC. This sequence encodes CASRYWGARETQYF.

The table lists this clonotype with a count of one. This may arise from a read error, as a much more abundant clone is one base away. This chain connects TRBV20-1 to TRBJ2-1, with a weak D call TRBD2 (5 bases). CDR3 size: 12 residues. The V gene lost 3 bases and the J gene lost 6 bases, with 9 bases spanning the gap. The V gene's germline CDR1 is DFQATT and CDR2 SNEGSKA (reference sequence). CDR3 sequence reads: CSASQDSNEQFF. Written as DNA, the CDR3 is TGCAGTGCTAGTCAGGACTCCAATGAGCAGTTCTTC.

The chain couples TRBV7-9 to TRBJ2-5; either TRBD1 or TRBD2 may supply D (5 bases each). V was trimmed by 5 bases and J by 4 bases, leaving 20 bases between them. Germline loops: CDR1 SEHNR, CDR2 FQNEAQ (reference sequence). CDR3 length: 16 amino acids. This CDR3 is CASSSSFGRAGETQYF. DNA of the CDR3: TGTGCCAGCAGCAGTAGCTTTGGCAGGGCGGGAGAGACCCAGTACTTC.

V usage is TRBV5-1 and J usage is TRBJ1-1; D ambiguous. Trimming removed 4 bases at V and 11 bases at J, with 15 bases between. The CDR3 extends over 12 amino acids. Germline-derived CDR1 and CDR2 are SGHRS and YFSETQ. CDR3 residues: CASSPSLGFAFF. As DNA, the CDR3 is TGCGCCAGCAGCCCATCACTGGGGTTCGCTTTCTTT. The full variable domain, completed using reference TRBV5-1 and TRBJ1-1, is KAGVTQTPRYLIKTRGQQVTLSCSPISGHRSVSWYQQTPGQGLQFLFEYFSETQRNKGNFPGRFSGRQFSNSRSEMNVSTLELGDSALYLCASSPSLGFAFFGQGTRLTVV.

The V call is TRBV30, the J call TRBJ1-2, with D possibly matching TRBD1 (6 bases). Germline CDR1 is GTSNPN and CDR2 is SVGIG (reference sequence). Deletions cut 4 bases from V and 8 bases from J, with 26 bases between. CDR3 length equals 16 residues. The DNA of the CDR3 is TGTGCCTGGAATACTTGCGGGACAAGGGGATCGAGAGGCTACACCTTC. As protein: CAWNTCGTRGSRGYTF.